A selection of T cell receptor beta chains follows, all from one sample in a study of T cells in Graves' hyperthyroidism and ophthalmopathy. TCRdb re-called the multiplex PCR reads with MiXCR, one entry per CDR3 protein. This repertoire shows a few hundred thousand distinct CDR3 sequences, about 18% found once; its top ten account for around two fifths. The sequenced material came from blood. The source of these receptors is a man aged 18 to 29 with Graves' ophthalmopathy. CDR3s include the opening cysteine and the closing phenylalanine or tryptophan. D genes are given only for firm matches. Not all rows give a size; the values are once, few, many and, for expanded clones, a class.

V gene,J gene,D gene,clone size,CDR3 DNA,CDR3 protein
TRBV5-1,TRBJ1-6,TRBD1,-,TGCGCCAGCACTGAGACAGGGGGCTATTCACCCCTCCACTTT,CASTETGGYSPLHF
TRBV7-9,TRBJ2-2,-,-,TGTGCCAGCAGCCCACCCATCCAGGGGTCCGGGGAGCTGTTTTTT,CASSPPIQGSGELFF
TRBV19,TRBJ1-2,-,-,TGTGCCAGTAAAGATTTATATTCAGGAGACTCGAGCTACACCTTC,CASKDLYSGDSSYTF
TRBV20-1,TRBJ2-1,TRBD2,few,TGCAGTGCTCAAATCACTAGCGGGGGAATGTCGTATGAGCAGTTCTTC,CSAQITSGGMSYEQFF
TRBV28,TRBJ1-2,-,many,TGTGCCAGCAGTTTTGGGGCGGGAAGAGGGGGCTACACCTTC,CASSFGAGRGGYTF
TRBV7-6,TRBJ2-5,-,-,TGTGCCAGCCAAATGCAGTCTTCGGGGGAGACCCAGTACTTC,CASQMQSSGETQYF
TRBV11-2,TRBJ1-1,-,many,TGTGCCAGCAGTCACACGTGGGAGGCGAACGCTGAAGCTTTCTTT,CASSHTWEANAEAFF
TRBV10-3,TRBJ2-1,TRBD2,few,TGTGCCGTGGTTAGCGGGGCCAATGAGCAGTTCTTC,CAVVSGANEQFF
TRBV12-3/TRBV12-4,TRBJ1-1,-,many,TGTGCCAGCAGTGCCTCATCCGGGGCGTTTAGGACTGAAGCTTTCTTT,CASSASSGAFRTEAFF
TRBV7-2,TRBJ2-1,TRBD2,-,TGTGCCAGCAGCTTAATAGCGGGGGGTGAGCAGTTCTTC,CASSLIAGGEQFF
TRBV4-1,TRBJ1-5,-,few,TGCGCCAGCAGCCAAGGACAGAACAATCAGCCCCAGCATTTT,CASSQGQNNQPQHF
TRBV2,TRBJ2-3,TRBD2,many,TGTGCCAGCAGTGTTAGACTAGCGGGGGGTACCTCTAGCACAGATACGCAGTATTTT,CASSVRLAGGTSSTDTQYF
TRBV28,TRBJ1-5,-,many,TGTGCCAGCAGCGAGGAACGATATCAGCCCCAGCATTTT,CASSEERYQPQHF
TRBV7-9,TRBJ2-1,-,-,TGTGCCAGCAGCTTAGCCCCCCTGACAGAGGCGTTCTTC,CASSLAPLTEAFF
TRBV27,TRBJ1-1,-,-,TGTGCCAGCGGAACGGGGGGGCAGACTGAAGCTTTCTTT,CASGTGGQTEAFF
TRBV5-1,TRBJ1-1,-,many,TGCGCCAGCAGCTCACCAGGCTCCCTGGGCACTGAAGCTTTCTTT,CASSSPGSLGTEAFF
TRBV20-1,TRBJ2-7,-,many,TGCAGTGCTAACTTCGCCCCTAGCTCCTACGAGCAGTACTTC,CSANFAPSSYEQYF
TRBV7-9,TRBJ2-1,-,many,TGTGCCAGCCTCTTCCGGGGCAATGAGCAGTTCTTC,CASLFRGNEQFF
TRBV2,TRBJ2-2,-,-,TGTGCCAGCATCGAAAGAGTGAACACCGGGGAGCTGTTTTTT,CASIERVNTGELFF
TRBV5-8,TRBJ2-7,-,few,TGTGCCAGCACCCTGGGGGGGGCGCATGTCTACGAGCAGTACTTC,CASTLGGAHVYEQYF
TRBV12-3/TRBV12-4,TRBJ1-3,-,few,TGTGCCAGCAGTTCCTACACCAGGAAAGCCCTTGAAAATGGAAACACCATATATTTT,CASSSYTRKALENGNTIYF
TRBV5-1,TRBJ1-1,TRBD1,many,TGCGCCAGCAGCATGAGACAGGGATCGGCTGAAGCTTTCTTT,CASSMRQGSAEAFF
TRBV7-2,TRBJ2-5,-,-,TGTGCCAGCAGCCCGTACTCAGGGAATCAAGAGACCCAGTACTTC,CASSPYSGNQETQYF
TRBV6-4,TRBJ2-3,TRBD2,-,TGTGCCAGCAGTCCTAGGGTTGGCGGGGGAGATACGCAGTATTTT,CASSPRVGGGDTQYF
TRBV5-4,TRBJ1-2,-,-,TGTGCCAGCAGCCTTAGGACATTTGAGGCTAACTATGGCTACACCTTC,CASSLRTFEANYGYTF
TRBV20-1,TRBJ2-3,-,-,TGCAGTGGAGGGGCAGGGCCCACAGATACGCAGTATTTT,CSGGAGPTDTQYF
TRBV5-6,TRBJ2-5,TRBD2,many,TGTGCCAGCAGCCTGTGGGGGGGGATGGAGACCCAGTACTTC,CASSLWGGMETQYF
TRBV18,TRBJ2-3,-,-,TGTGCCAGCCCCCTGGGGGCGAGCACAGATACGCAGTATTTT,CASPLGASTDTQYF
TRBV12-3/TRBV12-4,TRBJ2-2,-,-,TGTGCCAGCAGTTTCGGAGGGTTTCTCAGCGGGGAGCTGTTTTTT,CASSFGGFLSGELFF
TRBV19,TRBJ2-2,-,-,TGTGCCAGTAGTATGGGGCACTCGGATACCGGGGAGCTGTTTTTT,CASSMGHSDTGELFF
TRBV10-3,TRBJ1-4,-,-,TGTGCCACCCAGTGGGGGTCTAATGAAAAACTGTTTTTT,CATQWGSNEKLFF
TRBV29-1,TRBJ1-4,-,few,TGCAGCGTTGAGGTAACACACGGAAAACTGTTTTTT,CSVEVTHGKLFF
TRBV28,TRBJ2-3,TRBD1,once,TGTGCCAGCAGTTCATCCGACAGGGCGACGTGGGAAGATACGCAGTATTTT,CASSSSDRATWEDTQYF
TRBV7-9,TRBJ1-4,-,-,TGTGCCAGCAGCCCCACTGGGGGGCCTAATGAAAAACTGTTTTTT,CASSPTGGPNEKLFF
TRBV12-3/TRBV12-4,TRBJ1-1,TRBD1,many,TGTGCCAGCACCCCATCGACAGGGGCCTTAAGAGCTTTCTTT,CASTPSTGALRAFF
TRBV29-1,TRBJ1-5,-,-,TGCAGCTTCTCCTCGGCCCTCAATCAGCCCCAGCATTTT,CSFSSALNQPQHF
TRBV7-3,TRBJ2-1,TRBD2,many,TGTGCCAGCAGCTTAGAGGGCGGGGGCTCCTACAATGAGCAGTTCTTC,CASSLEGGGSYNEQFF
TRBV28,TRBJ2-7,TRBD1,-,TGTGCCAGCAGTCGCCCCGGGACAGTGCTCTGGGGGCAGTACTTC,CASSRPGTVLWGQYF
TRBV2,TRBJ2-1,-,-,TGTGCCAGTACGGCGGACGTAAATGAGCAGTTCTTC,CASTADVNEQFF
TRBV5-1,TRBJ2-2,-,few,TGCGCCAGCACGGACCTAACCGGGGAGCTGTTTTTT,CASTDLTGELFF
TRBV4-1,TRBJ2-1,-,many,TGCGCCAGCAGCCATAGGGGCGAGCAGTTCTTC,CASSHRGEQFF
TRBV7-3,TRBJ1-2,-,-,TGTGCCGGGTATGGCTACACCTTC,CAGYGYTF
TRBV24-1,TRBJ2-1,TRBD2,few,TGTGCCACCAGTGATTTGAACCGAGGACTAGCGGACAATGAGCAGTTCTTC,CATSDLNRGLADNEQFF
TRBV18,TRBJ1-2,-,-,TGTGCCAGCTCTGGAGAGGGGAGCTATGGCTACACCTTC,CASSGEGSYGYTF